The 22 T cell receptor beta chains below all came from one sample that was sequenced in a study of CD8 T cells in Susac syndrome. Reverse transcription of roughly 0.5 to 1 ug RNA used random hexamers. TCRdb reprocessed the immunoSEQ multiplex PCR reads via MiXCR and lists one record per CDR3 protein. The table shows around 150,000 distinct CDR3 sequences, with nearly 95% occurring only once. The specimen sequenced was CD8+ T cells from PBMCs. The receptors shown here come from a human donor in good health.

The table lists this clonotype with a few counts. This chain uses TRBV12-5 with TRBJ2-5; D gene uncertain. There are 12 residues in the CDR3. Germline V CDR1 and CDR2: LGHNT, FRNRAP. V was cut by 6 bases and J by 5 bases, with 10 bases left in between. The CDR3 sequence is CASGPTRETQYF. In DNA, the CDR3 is TGTGCTAGTGGCCCGACCCGTGAGACCCAGTACTTC.

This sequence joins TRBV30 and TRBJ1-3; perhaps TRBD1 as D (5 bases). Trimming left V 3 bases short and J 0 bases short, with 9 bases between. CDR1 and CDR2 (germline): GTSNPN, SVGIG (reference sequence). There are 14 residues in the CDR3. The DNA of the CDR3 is TGTGCCTGGAGGGGACTTTTCTCTGGAAACACCATATATTTT. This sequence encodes CAWRGLFSGNTIYF. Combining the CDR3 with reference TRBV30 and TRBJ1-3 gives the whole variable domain SQTIHQWPATLVQPVGSPLSLECTVEGTSNPNLYWYRQAAGRGLQLLFYSVGIGQISSEVPQNLSASRPQDRQFILSSKKLLLSDSGFYLCAWRGLFSGNTIYFGEGSWLTVV.

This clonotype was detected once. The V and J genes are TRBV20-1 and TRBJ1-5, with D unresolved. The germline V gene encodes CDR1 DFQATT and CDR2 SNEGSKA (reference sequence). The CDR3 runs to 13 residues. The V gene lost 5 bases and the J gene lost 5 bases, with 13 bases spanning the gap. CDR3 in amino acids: CSAGVTGYQPQHF. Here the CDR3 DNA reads TGCAGTGCTGGGGTAACGGGATATCAGCCCCAGCATTTT.

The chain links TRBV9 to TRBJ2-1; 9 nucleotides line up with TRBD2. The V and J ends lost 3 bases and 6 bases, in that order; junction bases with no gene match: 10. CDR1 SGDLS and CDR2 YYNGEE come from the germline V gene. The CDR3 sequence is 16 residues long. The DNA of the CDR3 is TGTGCCAGCAGCGCTAGTAGCGGGAGCCCCTCCAATGAGCAGTTCTTC. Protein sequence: CASSASSGSPSNEQFF.

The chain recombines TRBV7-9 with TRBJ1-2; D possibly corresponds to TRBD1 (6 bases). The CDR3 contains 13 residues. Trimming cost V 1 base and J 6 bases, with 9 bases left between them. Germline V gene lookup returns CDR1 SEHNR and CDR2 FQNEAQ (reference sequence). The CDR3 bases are TGTGCCAGCAGCTTAGTGGGGGGGCATGGCTACACCTTC. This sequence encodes CASSLVGGHGYTF.

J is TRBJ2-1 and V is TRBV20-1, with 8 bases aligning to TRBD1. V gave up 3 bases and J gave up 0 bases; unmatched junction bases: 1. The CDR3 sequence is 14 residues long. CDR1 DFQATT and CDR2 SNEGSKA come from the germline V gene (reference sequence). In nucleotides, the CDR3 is TGCAGTGCTAGGACAGGGGTCTCCTACAATGAGCAGTTCTTC. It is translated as CSARTGVSYNEQFF.

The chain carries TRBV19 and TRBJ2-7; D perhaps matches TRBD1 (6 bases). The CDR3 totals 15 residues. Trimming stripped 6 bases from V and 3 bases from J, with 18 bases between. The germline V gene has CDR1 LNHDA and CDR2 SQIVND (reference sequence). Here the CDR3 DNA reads TGTGCCAGTAGCCCGACAGGTTTGGGTGGCTACGAGCAGTACTTC. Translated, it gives CASSPTGLGGYEQYF.

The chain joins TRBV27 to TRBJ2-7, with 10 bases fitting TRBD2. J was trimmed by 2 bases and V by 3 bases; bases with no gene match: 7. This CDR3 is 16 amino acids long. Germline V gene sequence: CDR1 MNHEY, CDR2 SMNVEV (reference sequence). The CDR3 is CASSFGLGLATYEQYF. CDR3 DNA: TGTGCCAGCAGTTTTGGGTTGGGACTAGCGACCTACGAGCAGTACTTC.

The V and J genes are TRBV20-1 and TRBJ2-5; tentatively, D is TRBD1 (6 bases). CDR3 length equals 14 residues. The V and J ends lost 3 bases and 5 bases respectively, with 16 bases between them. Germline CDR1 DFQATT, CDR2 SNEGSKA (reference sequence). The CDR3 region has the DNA TGCAGTGCTAGCAGTCAGGGGCAAGGGGAGACCCAGTACTTC. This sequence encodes CSASSQGQGETQYF.

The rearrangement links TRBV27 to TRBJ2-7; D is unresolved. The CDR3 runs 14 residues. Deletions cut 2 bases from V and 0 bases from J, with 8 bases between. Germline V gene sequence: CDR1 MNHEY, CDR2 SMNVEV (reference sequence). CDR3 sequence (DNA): TGTGCCAGCAGTTTAAGCCCGGTCTCCTACGAGCAGTACTTC. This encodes CASSLSPVSYEQYF.

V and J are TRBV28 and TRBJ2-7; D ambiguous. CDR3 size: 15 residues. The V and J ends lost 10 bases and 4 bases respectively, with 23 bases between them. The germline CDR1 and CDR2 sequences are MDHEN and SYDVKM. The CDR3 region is CATRIGRLAGYEQYF. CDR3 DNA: TGTGCCACCAGAATCGGACGCCTCGCCGGATACGAGCAGTACTTC.

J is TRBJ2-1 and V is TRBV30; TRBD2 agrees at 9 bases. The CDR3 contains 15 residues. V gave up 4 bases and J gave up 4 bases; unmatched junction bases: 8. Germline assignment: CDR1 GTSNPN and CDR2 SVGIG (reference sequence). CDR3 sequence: CAWNGGGADYNEQFF. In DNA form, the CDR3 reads TGTGCCTGGAATGGCGGGGGGGCGGATTACAATGAGCAGTTCTTC.

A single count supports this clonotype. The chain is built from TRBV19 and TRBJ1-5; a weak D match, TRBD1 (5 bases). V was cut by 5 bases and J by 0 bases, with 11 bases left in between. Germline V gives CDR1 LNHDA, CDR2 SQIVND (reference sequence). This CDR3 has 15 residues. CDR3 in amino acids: CASSLVGASNQPQHF. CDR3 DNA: TGTGCCAGTAGTCTCGTTGGGGCTAGCAATCAGCCCCAGCATTTT.

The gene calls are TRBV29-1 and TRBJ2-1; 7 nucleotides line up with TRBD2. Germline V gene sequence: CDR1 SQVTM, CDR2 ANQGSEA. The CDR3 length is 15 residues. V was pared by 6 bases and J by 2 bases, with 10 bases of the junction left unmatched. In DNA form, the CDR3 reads TGCAGCGTCAATTGGGAGGGAGGGCCCTACAATGAGCAGTTCTTC. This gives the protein CSVNWEGGPYNEQFF.

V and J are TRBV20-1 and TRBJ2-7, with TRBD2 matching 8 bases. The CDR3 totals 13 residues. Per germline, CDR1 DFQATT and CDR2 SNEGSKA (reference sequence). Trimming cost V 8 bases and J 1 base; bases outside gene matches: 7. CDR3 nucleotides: TGCAGTCAGCGGGCTAGCGGGTCCTACGAGCAGTACTTC. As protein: CSQRASGSYEQYF.

Written as DNA, the CDR3 is TGCAGCGTTGCCCCCCCCAATGAGCAGTTCTTC. Translated: CSVAPPNEQFF. V and J are TRBV29-1 and TRBJ2-1; D ambiguous. The length of the CDR3 is 11 residues. The V gene lost 4 bases and the J gene lost 6 bases, with 7 bases spanning the gap. Per the germline V gene, CDR1 is SQVTM and CDR2 is ANQGSEA.

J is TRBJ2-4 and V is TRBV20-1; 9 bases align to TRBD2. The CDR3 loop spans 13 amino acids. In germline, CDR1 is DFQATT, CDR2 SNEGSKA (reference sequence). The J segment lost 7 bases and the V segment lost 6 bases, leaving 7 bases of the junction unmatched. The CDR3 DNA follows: TGCAGTGCCTTCGGGACTAGCCGCAACATTCAGTACTTC. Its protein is CSAFGTSRNIQYF.

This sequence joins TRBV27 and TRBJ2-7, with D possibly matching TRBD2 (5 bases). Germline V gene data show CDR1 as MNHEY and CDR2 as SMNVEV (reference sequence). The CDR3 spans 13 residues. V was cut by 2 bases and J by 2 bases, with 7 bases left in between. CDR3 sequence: CASSLGETYEQYF. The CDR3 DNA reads TGTGCCAGCAGTTTAGGGGAGACCTACGAGCAGTACTTC.

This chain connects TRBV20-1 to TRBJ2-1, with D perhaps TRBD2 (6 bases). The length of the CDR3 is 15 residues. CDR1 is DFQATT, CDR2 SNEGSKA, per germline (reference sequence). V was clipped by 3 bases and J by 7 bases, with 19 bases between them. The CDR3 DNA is TGCAGTGCTAGCAGTCGCGGGAAGGCTTGGAATGAGCAGTTCTTC. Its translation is CSASSRGKAWNEQFF.

The chain's CDR3 is CASSLISSGELFF. CDR3 bases: TGTGCCAGCAGTCTCATTAGTAGCGGGGAGCTGTTTTTT. The chain combines TRBV27 with TRBJ2-2; D is uncertain. The germline V gene has CDR1 MNHEY and CDR2 SMNVEV (reference sequence). Trimming removed 5 bases from V and 7 bases from J, with 11 bases in between. The CDR3 consists of 13 residues.

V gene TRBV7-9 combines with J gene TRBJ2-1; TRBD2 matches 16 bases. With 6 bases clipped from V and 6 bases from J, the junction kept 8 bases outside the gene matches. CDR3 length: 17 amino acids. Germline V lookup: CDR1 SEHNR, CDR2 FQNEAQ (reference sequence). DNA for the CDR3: TGTGCCAGCAGAACCGGGACTAGCGGGAGGGCCCTCAATGAGCAGTTCTTC. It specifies CASRTGTSGRALNEQFF. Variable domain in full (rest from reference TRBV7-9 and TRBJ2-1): DTGVSQNPRHKITKRGQNVTFRCDPISEHNRLYWYRQTLGQGPEFLTYFQNEAQLEKSRLLSDRFSAERPKGSFSTLEIQRTEQGDSAMYLCASRTGTSGRALNEQFFGPGTRLTVL.

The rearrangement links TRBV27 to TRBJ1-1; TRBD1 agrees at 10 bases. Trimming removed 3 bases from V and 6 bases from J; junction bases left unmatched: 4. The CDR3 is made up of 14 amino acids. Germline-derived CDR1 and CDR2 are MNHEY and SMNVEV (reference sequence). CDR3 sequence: CASSFSGTGAEAFF. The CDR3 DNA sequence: TGTGCCAGCAGTTTCTCGGGGACAGGGGCTGAAGCTTTCTTT.